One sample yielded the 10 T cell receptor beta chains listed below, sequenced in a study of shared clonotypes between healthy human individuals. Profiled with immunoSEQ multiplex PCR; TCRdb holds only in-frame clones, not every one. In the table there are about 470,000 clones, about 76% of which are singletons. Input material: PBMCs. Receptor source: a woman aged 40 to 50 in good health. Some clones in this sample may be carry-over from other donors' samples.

DNA of the CDR3: TGTGCCAGCTCATCGGACAGGTTTGAAGCTTTCTTT. It codes for CASSSDRFEAFF. The V call is TRBV18, the J call TRBJ1-1, with TRBD1 matching 7 bases. With V trimmed by 5 bases and J by 7 bases, 4 bases remained unmatched. The CDR3 loop spans 12 amino acids. CDR1 and CDR2 (germline): KGHSH, LQKENI.

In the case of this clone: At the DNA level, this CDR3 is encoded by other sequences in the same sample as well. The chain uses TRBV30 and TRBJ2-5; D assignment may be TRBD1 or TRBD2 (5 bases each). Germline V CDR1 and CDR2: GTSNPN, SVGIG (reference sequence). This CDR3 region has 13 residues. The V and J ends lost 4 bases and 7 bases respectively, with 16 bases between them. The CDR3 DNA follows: TGTGCCTGGATCGTGGGTGGGGGTTCGACCCAGTACTTC. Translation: CAWIVGGGSTQYF.

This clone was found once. The CDR3 DNA follows: TGTGCCAGCAGTGCAGGGGGCGGCACATGGGAAAAACTGTTTTTT. Translated, it gives CASSAGGGTWEKLFF. The rearrangement joins TRBV28 to TRBJ1-4; TRBD1 aligns across 8 bases. Germline trimming cut 5 bases from V and 8 bases from J; bases unmatched to any gene: 10. Looked up from germline, CDR1 is MDHEN and CDR2 is SYDVKM. This CDR3 spans 15 amino acids. The whole variable domain, remainder taken from reference TRBV28 and TRBJ1-4, is DVKVTQSSRYLVKRTGEKVFLECVQDMDHENMFWYRQDPGLGLRLIYFSYDVKMKEKGDIPEGYSVSREKKERFSLILESASTNQTSMYLCASSAGGGTWEKLFFGSGTQLSVL.

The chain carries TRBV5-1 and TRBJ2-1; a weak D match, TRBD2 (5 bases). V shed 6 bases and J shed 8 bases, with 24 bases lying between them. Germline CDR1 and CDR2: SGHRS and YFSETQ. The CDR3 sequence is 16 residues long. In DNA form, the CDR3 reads TGCGCCAGCACCAAGAACGGGGAGACGCGCTCCCATGAGCAGTTCTTC. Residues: CASTKNGETRSHEQFF.

CDR3: CASSQGRLYEQYF. CDR3 nucleotides: TGTGCCAGCAGTCAAGGAAGGCTCTACGAGCAGTACTTC. This chain uses TRBV27 with TRBJ2-7; D remains unclear. Germline V CDR1 and CDR2: MNHEY, SMNVEV (reference sequence). The CDR3 is 13 residues long. Deletions cut 5 bases from V and 3 bases from J, with 11 bases between.

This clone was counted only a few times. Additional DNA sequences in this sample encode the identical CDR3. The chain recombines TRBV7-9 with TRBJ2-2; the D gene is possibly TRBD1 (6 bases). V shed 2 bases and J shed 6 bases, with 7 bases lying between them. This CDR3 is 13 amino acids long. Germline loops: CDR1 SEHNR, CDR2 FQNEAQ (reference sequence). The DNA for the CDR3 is TGTGCCAGCAGCTTATCAGGGGCCGGGGAGCTGTTTTTT. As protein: CASSLSGAGELFF.

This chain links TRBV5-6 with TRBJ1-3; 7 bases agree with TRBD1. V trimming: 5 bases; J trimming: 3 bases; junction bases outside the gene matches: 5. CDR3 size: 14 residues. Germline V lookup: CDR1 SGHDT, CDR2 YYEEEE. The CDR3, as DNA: TGTGCCAGCAGGTCAACAGGGGATGGAAACACCATATATTTT. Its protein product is CASRSTGDGNTIYF.

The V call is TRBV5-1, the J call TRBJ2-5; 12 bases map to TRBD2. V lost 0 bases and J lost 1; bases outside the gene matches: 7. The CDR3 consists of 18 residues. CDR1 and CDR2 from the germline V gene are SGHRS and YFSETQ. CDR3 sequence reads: CASSLVARLAGAQETQYF. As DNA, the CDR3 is TGCGCCAGCAGCTTGGTTGCCCGACTAGCGGGGGCCCAAGAGACCCAGTACTTC. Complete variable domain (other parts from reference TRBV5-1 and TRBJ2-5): KAGVTQTPRYLIKTRGQQVTLSCSPISGHRSVSWYQQTPGQGLQFLFEYFSETQRNKGNFPGRFSGRQFSNSRSEMNVSTLELGDSALYLCASSLVARLAGAQETQYFGPGTRLLVL.

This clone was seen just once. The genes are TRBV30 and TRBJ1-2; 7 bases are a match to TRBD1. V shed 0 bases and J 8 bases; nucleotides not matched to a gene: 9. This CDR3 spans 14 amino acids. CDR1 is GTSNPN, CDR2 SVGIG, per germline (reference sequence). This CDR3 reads CAWSVAEGAGGYTF. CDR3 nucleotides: TGTGCCTGGAGTGTAGCTGAGGGGGCCGGAGGCTACACCTTC.

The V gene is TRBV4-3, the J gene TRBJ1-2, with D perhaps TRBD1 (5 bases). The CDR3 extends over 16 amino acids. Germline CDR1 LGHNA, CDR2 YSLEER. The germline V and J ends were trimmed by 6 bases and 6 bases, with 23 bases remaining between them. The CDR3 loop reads CASSLVSTQEPNGYTF. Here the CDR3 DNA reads TGCGCCAGCAGTCTAGTCTCCACACAGGAGCCCAATGGCTACACCTTC.